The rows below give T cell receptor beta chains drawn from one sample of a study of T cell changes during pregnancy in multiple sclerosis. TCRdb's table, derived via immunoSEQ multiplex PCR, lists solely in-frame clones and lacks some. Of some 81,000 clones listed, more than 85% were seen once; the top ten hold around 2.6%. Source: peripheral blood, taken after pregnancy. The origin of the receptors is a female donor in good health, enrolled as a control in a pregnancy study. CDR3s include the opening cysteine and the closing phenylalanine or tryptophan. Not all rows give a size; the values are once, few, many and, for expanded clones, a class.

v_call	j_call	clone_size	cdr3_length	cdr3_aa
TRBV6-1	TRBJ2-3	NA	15	CASSETSGSSDTQYF
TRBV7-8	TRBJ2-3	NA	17	CASSLGVRTKRQITQYF
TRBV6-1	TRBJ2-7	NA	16	CASSEVYSGGIYEQYF
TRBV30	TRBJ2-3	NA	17	CAWSKGASGYLTDTQYF
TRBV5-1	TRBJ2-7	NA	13	CASSFQQGNEQYF
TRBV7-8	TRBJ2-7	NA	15	CASSLGPDRVNEQYF
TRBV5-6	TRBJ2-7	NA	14	CASARGGTSYEQYF
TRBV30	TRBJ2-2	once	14	CAWGLAGGTGELFF
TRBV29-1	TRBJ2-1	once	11	CSVTQRGEQFF
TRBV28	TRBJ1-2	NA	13	CASSLQGPYGYTF
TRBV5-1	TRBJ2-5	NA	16	CASSLGPAGGQETQYF
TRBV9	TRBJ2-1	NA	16	CASSVEGRRAGDEQFF
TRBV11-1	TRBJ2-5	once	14	CASSLDLNGETQYF
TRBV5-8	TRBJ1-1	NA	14	CASSRQGRSTEAFF
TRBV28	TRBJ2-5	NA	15	CASSLTMAFQETQYF
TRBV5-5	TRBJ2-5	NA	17	CASSLVGLAGGIETQYF
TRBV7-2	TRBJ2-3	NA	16	CASSYLAGGFYDTQYF
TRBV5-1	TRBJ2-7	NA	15	CASSFSGGTSYEQYF
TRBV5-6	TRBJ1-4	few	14	CASSLLGRSGKLFF
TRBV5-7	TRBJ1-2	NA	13	CASSFPPLDGYTF
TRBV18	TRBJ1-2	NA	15	CASSPGAGPPYGYTF
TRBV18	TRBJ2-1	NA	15	CASSPGTGNGNEQFF
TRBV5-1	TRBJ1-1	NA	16	CASSSARTGKNTEAFF
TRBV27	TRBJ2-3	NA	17	CASSLVLAGGSTDTQYF
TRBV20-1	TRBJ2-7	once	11	CSAREDREQYF
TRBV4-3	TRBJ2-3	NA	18	CASSQDRRAGPTTDTQYF
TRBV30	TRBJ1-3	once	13	CAWSLLSGNTIYF
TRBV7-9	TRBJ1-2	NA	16	CASSWPRARGLGGYTF
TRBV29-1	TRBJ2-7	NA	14	CSVVFGPGTYEQYF
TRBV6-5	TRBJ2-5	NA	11	CASSQQETQYF
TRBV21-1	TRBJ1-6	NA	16	CASSNRDRDYNSPLHF
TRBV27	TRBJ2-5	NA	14	CASSSYGARETQYF
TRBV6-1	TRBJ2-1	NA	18	CASSEFPLTSGIYNEQFF
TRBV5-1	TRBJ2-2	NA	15	CASSLPGGYTGELFF
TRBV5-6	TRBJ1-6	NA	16	CASSLDRQGENSPLHF
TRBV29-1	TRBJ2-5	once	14	CSVASGRAQETQYF
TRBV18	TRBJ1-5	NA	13	CASTQQPHQPQHF
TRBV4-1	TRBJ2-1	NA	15	CASSSVGQGNNEQFF
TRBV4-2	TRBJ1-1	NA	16	CASSQVANRKNTEAFF